The present T cell receptor beta chain was sequenced within a study of T-cell memory formation after mild COVID-19. Findings and limits, study-wide: Some clones that responded turned up in pre-infection memory, which suggests that cross-reactive memory joined in. A second wave of clones peaked on day 37, and their SARS-CoV-2 specificity went unconfirmed.

A note on this clonotype: Its antigen is currently unknown.

This CDR3 is 13 amino acids long. Trimming removed 8 bases from V and 6 bases from J, with 15 bases in between. Sample barcodes and UMIs were carried by the TCR alpha and TCR beta cDNA libraries that 5'RACE generated with constant-segment primers. MiXCR, run by TCRdb on the 5' RACE reads, gives a single entry per CDR3 protein. Among about 350,000 distinct CDR3 sequences listed, 20% to 25% were seen once. The TCR originated in a man aged 18 to 30 who had mild COVID-19 (a few samples of this study predate the infection). Cell type and time point are not known. Sample: PBMCs or a T cell subset sorted from them (not recorded which). V is TRBV12-3 or TRBV12-4 and J is TRBJ2-3; D gene unclear. The CDR3 DNA follows: TGTGCCAGCGGTCTTGCAGCGCTGGATACGCAGTATTTT. Translation gives CASGLAALDTQYF.